This T cell receptor (beta chain) was identified in a study of OX40 agonist ivuxolimab in advanced cancers. Concerning the study at large: Ivuxolimab was a fully human IgG2 agonistic monoclonal antibody targeting the costimulatory receptor OX40 (CD134). Among the roughly 52 dose-escalation patients, approximately 20 had hepatocellular carcinoma, 15 melanoma, 9 renal cell carcinoma and 9 head and neck cancer. Intravenous ivuxolimab was administered to patients every 2 weeks at six dose levels: 0.01, 0.1, 0.3, 1.5, 3 and 10 mg/kg. In the dose-escalation cohort, more than 75% of patients were male, and the mean age was approximately 60 years, with a range of roughly 23 to 85. The paper reports the monotherapy dose-escalation portion (N of about 51 patients) of the phase I ivuxolimab trial. Partial responses occurred in three dose-escalation patients, of whom one had hepatocellular carcinoma and two had cutaneous melanoma. Prior anti-PD-1, anti-PD-L1 or anti-CTLA-4 therapy was permitted, and approximately 42% of dose-escalation patients had received checkpoint inhibitors. The purpose of peripheral TCRbeta sequencing was to test whether ivuxolimab changed TCR sequence diversity and led to clonal T-cell expansion. Study-wide conclusions, independent of this receptor: Clonal expansion of both CD4+ and CD8+ blood T cells was observed from baseline to week 6 at doses 0.1 to 3.0 mg/kg. After ivuxolimab, expanded clones were on average more numerous among CD8+ T cells than among CD4+ T cells. Low levels of normalized T-cell clonal expansion were also seen in some nonresponding patients. Antigen specificity was not determined for the clonally expanded peripheral T cells. In partial responders in the 0.1-3.0 mg/kg groups, normalized peripheral clonal expansion was found to be among the lowest, especially among CD8+ T cells.

Inclusive of the bounding cysteine and phenylalanine, the CDR3 is 17 residues long. Only CDR3 DNA remains: 51 bases, in frame from the first base. Between the V and J ends, shortened by 6 bases and 2 bases respectively, the junction contains 21 bases. For CDR1 and CDR2, the germline V gene lists SNHLY and FYNNEI. Patients with a history of autoimmune disease or receiving systemic immunosuppression were excluded from the trial. Peripheral blood for TCR sequencing was collected from all dose cohorts at baseline, on cycle 4 day 1, and on cycle 7 day 1. The samples were taken from a phase I, first-in-human, multicenter, open-label dose-escalation trial of ivuxolimab. Adults with locally advanced or metastatic head and neck squamous cell, hepatocellular, melanoma or renal cell carcinoma were enrolled in the trial. Before TCR sequencing, CD4+ T cells and CD8+ T cells from peripheral blood were sorted into separate populations.

Genomic DNA was extracted from sorted cells for sequencing of the TCRbeta CDR3 region. TCRbeta CDR3 regions were sequenced using the immunoSEQ Assay. TCRdb obtained this table from immuneACCESS and retained in-frame rearrangements with V and J assigned. These tables miss some clones; where compared with another copy, unresolved V genes account for less than half of the shortfall, and the remainder is unexplained. This sample gives 80,000 or so clones in total; 80% to 95% of them show up just once. The ten largest clones capture 1.5% to 2% of the sample. Note on this clone: Its antigen specificity is not known. It has no much larger one-base neighbor in the sample; base qualities were not kept.

The sequences come from CD4+ or CD8+ T cells sorted from blood, collected in a trial of the OX40 agonist ivuxolimab. In this chain, TRBV2 is recombined with TRBJ2-3; no D gene is confidently identified. The clonotype comes from an adult with an advanced solid tumor such as melanoma, head and neck, liver or kidney cancer. Read as DNA, the sequence is TGTGCCAGCAGGTCCCTTGTTGGATACCCATTCACAGATACGCAGTATTTT. It translates as CASRSLVGYPFTDTQYF. With the portions outside the CDR3 filled from the reference TRBV2 and TRBJ2-3 genes, the complete variable region becomes EPEVTQTPSHQVTQMGQEVILRCVPISNHLYFYWYRQILGQKVEFLVSFYNNEISEKSEIFDDQFSVERPDGSNFTLKIRSTKLEDSAMYFCASRSLVGYPFTDTQYFGPGTRLTVL.